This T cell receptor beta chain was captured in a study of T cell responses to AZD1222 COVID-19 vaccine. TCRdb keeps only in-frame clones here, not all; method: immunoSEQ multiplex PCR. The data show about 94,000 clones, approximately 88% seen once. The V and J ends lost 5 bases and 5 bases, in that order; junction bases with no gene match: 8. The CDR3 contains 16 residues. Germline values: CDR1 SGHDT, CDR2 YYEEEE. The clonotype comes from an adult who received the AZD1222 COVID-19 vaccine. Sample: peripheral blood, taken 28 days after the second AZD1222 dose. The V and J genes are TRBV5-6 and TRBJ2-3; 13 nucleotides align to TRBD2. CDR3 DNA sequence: TGTGCCAGCAGTTTGCGGACTAGCGGGAGCCTAGATACGCAGTATTTT. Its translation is CASSLRTSGSLDTQYF. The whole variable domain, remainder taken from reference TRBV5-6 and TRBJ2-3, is DAGVTQSPTHLIKTRGQQVTLRCSPKSGHDTVSWYQQALGQGPQFIFQYYEEEERQRGNFPDRFSGHQFPNYSSELNVNALLLGDSALYLCASSLRTSGSLDTQYFGPGTRLTVL.